A selection of T cell receptor beta chains follows, all from one sample in a study of blood T cell repertoires in COVID-19. Measured with immunoSEQ multiplex PCR; TCRdb has only the in-frame clones, and not every one. The sample comprises under 40,000 clones, around 85% of which are singletons, and about 14% rests with the top ten. The sample was peripheral blood. The receptors shown here come from a human donor with acute or convalescent COVID-19. The donor label of this sample is uncertain. CDR3s include the opening cysteine and the closing phenylalanine or tryptophan. Fields, in order: D gene, V gene, clone size, J gene, CDR3 protein, CDR3 DNA. The D gene is left open where the match is weak. Size is stated for part of the rows, as once, few or many counts, or as a class when the clone is expanded.

>TRBD2|TRBV7-9|-|TRBJ2-7
CASSMTSGDTPRYEQYF
TGTGCCAGCAGCATGACTAGCGGGGACACACCACGCTACGAGCAGTACTTC
>-|TRBV2|few|TRBJ1-2
CASGDAGAYGYTF
TGTGCCAGCGGGGATGCGGGGGCCTATGGCTACACCTTC
>-|TRBV18|few|TRBJ2-1
CASSPPTRLNEQFF
TGTGCCAGCTCACCACCGACTAGACTGAATGAGCAGTTCTTC
>TRBD2|TRBV5-1|-|TRBJ2-3
CASSSLGTSADTQYF
TGCGCCAGCAGCTCCTTAGGGACTAGCGCAGATACGCAGTATTTT
>TRBD1|TRBV10-1|-|TRBJ2-3
CASSESGQGERDTQYF
TGCGCCAGCAGTGAGTCGGGACAGGGAGAAAGAGATACGCAGTATTTT
>-|TRBV7-9|-|TRBJ1-2
CASSLGRGGGYTF
TGTGCCAGCAGCCTAGGACGCGGCGGGGGCTACACCTTC
>TRBD1|TRBV11-2|-|TRBJ1-1
CASSAGQVSNTEAFF
TGTGCCAGCAGCGCGGGACAGGTTTCGAACACTGAAGCTTTCTTT
>TRBD2|TRBV12-5|-|TRBJ2-3
CASVQAGALTDTQYF
TGTGCTAGTGTCCAAGCGGGGGCCCTCACAGATACGCAGTATTTT
>TRBD1|TRBV4-1|-|TRBJ1-1
CASSQGGLRSGQLNTEAFF
TGCGCCAGCAGCCAAGGCGGTCTTAGATCGGGACAGTTAAACACTGAAGCTTTCTTT
>TRBD1|TRBV7-9|-|TRBJ1-5
CASSFQGDEPQHF
TGTGCCAGCAGCTTCCAGGGGGATGAGCCCCAGCATTTT
>-|TRBV6-1|-|TRBJ1-5
CASSDRGMSNQPQHF
TGTGCCAGCAGTGATCGGGGGATGAGCAATCAGCCCCAGCATTTT
>TRBD1|TRBV18|-|TRBJ1-2
CASRSRTGGGGYTF
TGTGCCAGCCGCTCGAGGACAGGGGGAGGTGGCTACACCTTC
>-|TRBV12-3/TRBV12-4|-|TRBJ2-5
CASSQQETQYF
TGTGCCAGCAGTCAACAGGAGACCCAGTACTTC
>TRBD1|TRBV4-2|once|TRBJ2-6
CASSHQTGTAGANVLTF
TGTGCCAGCAGCCACCAGACCGGGACAGCTGGGGCCAACGTCCTGACTTTC
>TRBD1|TRBV15|-|TRBJ1-3
CATSRDTPGQGNTIYF
TGTGCCACCAGCAGAGATACTCCGGGACAGGGAAACACCATATATTTT
>TRBD1|TRBV7-9|-|TRBJ2-2
CASSTRQGAAGELFF
TGTGCCAGCAGCACGCGACAGGGGGCAGCCGGGGAGCTGTTTTTT
>TRBD1|TRBV6-5|once|TRBJ1-1
CASCWDRGLEAFF
TGTGCCAGCTGTTGGGACAGGGGGCTTGAAGCTTTCTTT
>-|TRBV28|-|TRBJ1-6
CASSPRGASPLHF
TGTGCCAGCAGTCCACGGGGGGCCTCACCCCTCCACTTT
>-|TRBV20-1|-|TRBJ2-5
CSAIFGTQYF
TGCAGTGCTATCTTCGGGACCCAGTACTTC
>TRBD1|TRBV10-2|-|TRBJ2-3
CASRQGALSDTQYF
TGCGCCAGCAGACAGGGGGCGCTGTCAGATACGCAGTATTTT